What follows describes a single T cell receptor (beta chain). Other DNA sequences of this sample code for an identical CDR3. The entry originates in a study of blood T cell repertoires in COVID-19. Clones were sequenced by immunoSEQ multiplex PCR, and TCRdb holds only the in-frame ones, with some missing. The sample comprises about 33,000 clones, around 83% of which are singletons, and 7.3% rests with the top ten. CDR1 and CDR2 (germline): MNHEY, SVGAGI. This CDR3 is 13 amino acids long. Trimming removed 6 bases from V and 0 bases from J, with 8 bases in between. The sequencing input was peripheral blood. This TCR was recovered from a human donor in a cohort sampled during active COVID-19. The chain links TRBV6-5 to TRBJ1-1; D gene ambiguous. CDR3 region: CASRGTVNTEAFF. The CDR3 bases are TGTGCCAGCAGGGGTACAGTGAACACTGAAGCTTTCTTT.